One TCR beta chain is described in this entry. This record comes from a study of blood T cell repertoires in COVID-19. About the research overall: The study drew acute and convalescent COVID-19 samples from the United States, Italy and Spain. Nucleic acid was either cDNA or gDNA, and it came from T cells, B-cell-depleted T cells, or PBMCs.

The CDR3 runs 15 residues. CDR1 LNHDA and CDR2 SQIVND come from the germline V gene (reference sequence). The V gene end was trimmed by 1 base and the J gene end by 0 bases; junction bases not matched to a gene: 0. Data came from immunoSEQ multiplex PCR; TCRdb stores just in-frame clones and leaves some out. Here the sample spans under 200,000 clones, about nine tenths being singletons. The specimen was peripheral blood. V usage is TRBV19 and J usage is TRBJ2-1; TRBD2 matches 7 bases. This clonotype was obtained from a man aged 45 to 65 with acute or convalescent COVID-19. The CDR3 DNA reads TGTGCCAGTAGTATAGGGGGGGGCTCCTACAATGAGCAGTTCTTC. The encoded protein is CASSIGGGSYNEQFF.